One and the same sample provided the 31 T cell receptor beta chains below, sequenced in a study of blood T cells in healthy people across ages. With a J-beta primer mix and a sample-barcoded 5' primer, a second PCR ran about 6 to 11 cycles. MiXCR was run by TCRdb on the 5' RACE reads, yielding one entry per CDR3 protein. Of about 1.5 million distinct CDR3 sequences detected, 42% appear once; the ten largest clones hold roughly 8.2%. Material: blood. The receptors derive from a woman aged 18 to 35 in good health.

This clonotype was picked up a small number of times. The rearrangement uses TRBV20-1 and TRBJ2-1, with 14 positions matching TRBD2. The length of the CDR3 is 19 residues. CDR1 and CDR2 from the germline V gene are DFQATT and SNEGSKA (reference sequence). V lost 3 bases to trimming and J lost 0 bases; unmatched junction nucleotides: 10. CDR3 amino acids: CSARIGTSGGTSSYNEQFF. In DNA, the CDR3 is TGCAGTGCTAGGATAGGGACTAGCGGGGGAACCAGCTCCTACAATGAGCAGTTCTTC.

The rearrangement joins TRBV10-2 to TRBJ2-7; D is tentatively TRBD1 or TRBD2 (6 bases each). Deletions cut 6 bases from V and 4 bases from J, with 16 bases between. CDR1 is WSHSY and CDR2 is SAAADI in the germline V gene. The length of the CDR3 is 14 residues. Written as DNA, the CDR3 is TGCGCCAGCAGGGAGGGAGTTCAGGGGTACGAGCAGTACTTC. It codes for CASREGVQGYEQYF.

This clonotype was recorded a few times. The CDR3 bases are TGCAGTGCCGGGGGGGTCCAGGGAGGGAGTCAGCCCCAGCATTTT. It codes for CSAGGVQGGSQPQHF. The V gene is TRBV20-1, the J gene TRBJ1-5; a weak D match, TRBD1 (5 bases). V was clipped by 6 bases and J by 6 bases, with 21 bases between them. The germline gives CDR1 DFQATT, CDR2 SNEGSKA (reference sequence). The CDR3 has 15 amino acids.

Points on this clonotype: This could be a read error, since a much larger clone is one nucleotide away. The V call is TRBV27, the J call TRBJ2-1; D is possibly TRBD1 (6 bases). This CDR3 is built from 15 residues. Germline CDR1 reads MNHEY; CDR2 reads SMNVEV (reference sequence). Written as DNA, the CDR3 is TGTGCCAGCAGTTTCACAGGGAGCTCCTACAATAAGCAGTTCTTC. Protein sequence: CASSFTGSSYNKQFF.

This clonotype was recorded at least ten times. This sequence joins TRBV25-1 and TRBJ2-5, with a tentative D call TRBD2 (5 bases). V lost 6 bases to trimming and J lost 5 bases, with 10 bases between them. CDR3 size: 12 residues. Germline CDR1 is MGHDK and CDR2 is SYGVNS. The CDR3 nucleotides read TGTGCCAGCAGGGCCGGGGAGGAGACCCAGTACTTC. This sequence encodes CASRAGEETQYF.

The rearrangement joins TRBV20-1 to TRBJ2-7; TRBD2 matches 8 bases. The junction had 8 bases not matched to a gene; V was cut back by 6 bases and J by 4 bases. CDR1 is DFQATT and CDR2 is SNEGSKA in the germline V gene (reference sequence). The CDR3 is 13 residues long. CDR3 in amino acids: CSATSPSGYEQYF. The CDR3 bases are TGCAGTGCGACTTCGCCTAGCGGGTACGAGCAGTACTTC.

Only a few counts were recorded for this clonotype. This chain joins TRBV7-9 and TRBJ2-7, with D possibly TRBD1 on 5 matching bases. The CDR3 runs to 13 residues. V lost 10 bases to trimming and J lost 1 base, with 14 bases between them. The germline gives CDR1 SEHNR, CDR2 FQNEAQ (reference sequence). The CDR3 protein is CATRLDSSYEQYF. Written as DNA, the CDR3 is TGTGCCACCCGGCTTGACAGTTCCTACGAGCAGTACTTC.

This clonotype was observed a handful of times. The chain links TRBV4-1 to TRBJ2-7; 8 nucleotides align to TRBD1. V lost 0 bases to trimming and J lost 2 bases; unmatched junction nucleotides: 3. The germline V gene encodes CDR1 MGHRA and CDR2 YSYEKL. The CDR3 has 15 residues. The CDR3 is CASSQDPGGPYEQYF. DNA for the CDR3: TGCGCCAGCAGCCAAGATCCAGGGGGCCCCTACGAGCAGTACTTC.

V gene TRBV3-1 combines with J gene TRBJ1-2, with 7 bases lining up with TRBD1. Per the germline V gene, CDR1 is LGHDT and CDR2 is YNNKEL (reference sequence). Trimming at V came to 2 bases and at J to 8 bases, leaving 11 bases not matched to a gene. CDR3 length equals 15 residues. CDR3 DNA: TGTGCCAGCAGCCAAATCCTAGACAGGGTTTTGGGCTACACCTTC. Protein product: CASSQILDRVLGYTF.

This clonotype was seen only once. The chain uses TRBV6-1 and TRBJ2-3; a possible D gene is TRBD2 (6 bases). The CDR3 is 14 amino acids. Germline values: CDR1 MNHNS, CDR2 SASEGT. Trimming removed 10 bases from V and 1 base from J, with 15 bases in between. This CDR3 reads CATMAGLGTDTQYF. The CDR3 DNA follows: TGTGCCACCATGGCGGGGCTTGGCACAGATACGCAGTATTTT.

This rearrangement joins TRBV3-1 to TRBJ1-2; D is unresolved. Germline V gene lookup returns CDR1 LGHDT and CDR2 YNNKEL (reference sequence). The CDR3 spans 15 residues. V lost 0 bases to trimming and J lost 2 bases, with 10 bases between them. CDR3 DNA sequence: TGTGCCAGCAGCCAAGATCTTCGGCAGAACTATGGCTACACCTTC. Its translation: CASSQDLRQNYGYTF.

This clonotype was observed a handful of times. At one end the junction does not follow the germline gene, possibly because of a read error. This chain joins TRBV20-1 and TRBJ2-1, with a weak D call TRBD2 (6 bases). Per the germline V gene, CDR1 is DFQATT and CDR2 is SNEGSKA (reference sequence). This CDR3 has 15 residues. CDR3: CSAREPGGSYNEQFF. CDR3 DNA: TGCAGTGCTCGAGAACCCGGGGGATCCTACAATGAGCAGTTCTTC.

The V gene is TRBV9, the J gene TRBJ2-2; weak D call: TRBD1 (7 bases). Trimming stripped 2 bases from V and 5 bases from J, with 13 bases between. This CDR3 has 15 amino acids. The V gene's germline CDR1 is SGDLS and CDR2 YYNGEE. The CDR3 DNA is TGTGCCAGCAGCGTCCAGGGGGGAACTACCGGGGAGCTGTTTTTT. This gives the protein CASSVQGGTTGELFF. The variable domain in full, with the rest retrieved from reference TRBV9 and TRBJ2-2, is DSGVTQTPKHLITATGQRVTLRCSPRSGDLSVYWYQQSLDQGLQFLIQYYNGEERAKGNILERFSAQQFPDLHSELNLSSLELGDSALYFCASSVQGGTTGELFFGEGSRLTVL.

This clonotype was observed a single time. The chain couples TRBV6-5 to TRBJ2-7; D is uncertain. The V end lost 9 bases, the J end lost 2 bases, and 14 bases lay between the germline ends. CDR3 length equals 13 residues. Looked up from germline, CDR1 is MNHEY and CDR2 is SVGAGI. CDR3 in DNA: TGTGCCAGAAGCCCCTCGGCTCCCTACGAGCAGTACTTC. Its protein product is CARSPSAPYEQYF.

This clonotype was seen once. The CDR3 nucleotides are TGCGCCAGCAGCTTGTGGGGGGGCGTCGATGAGCAGTTCTTC. This gives the protein CASSLWGGVDEQFF. The chain joins TRBV5-1 to TRBJ2-1; D may be TRBD2 (7 bases). Per germline, CDR1 SGHRS and CDR2 YFSETQ. With 1 base removed from V and 8 bases from J, the gap between germline ends came to 13 bases. The CDR3 is 14 amino acids.

This rearrangement joins TRBV4-1 to TRBJ2-4; D gene uncertain. The end of the DNA is better explained by TRBJ2-7, so the J call may be wrong. CDR1 MGHRA and CDR2 YSYEKL come from the germline V gene. This CDR3 region has 16 residues. The CDR3 loop is CASSQEASDNSYEQYF. Here the CDR3 DNA reads TGCGCCAGCAGCCAAGAAGCCAGCGACAACTCCTACGAGCAGTACTTC.

A word on this clonotype: A read error may be the cause here, since a much bigger clone is one base away. This rearrangement joins TRBV20-1 to TRBJ1-6; TRBD1 aligns across 7 bases. This CDR3 has 15 residues. In germline, CDR1 is DFQATT, CDR2 SNEGSKA (reference sequence). The ends lost 6 bases at V and 7 bases at J; junction bases unmatched: 12. CDR3 nucleotide sequence: TGCAGTGCACCAACCGGGGCAGGGGGGAATTCACCCCTCCACTTT. This translates into CSAPTGAGGNSPLHF.

This chain connects TRBV13 to TRBJ2-4; D possibly corresponds to TRBD1 (5 bases). TRBJ2-7 explains the end of the DNA better; the J call may be wrong. The CDR3 extends over 12 amino acids. Looked up from germline, CDR1 is PRHDT and CDR2 is FYEKMQ (reference sequence). Here the CDR3 DNA reads TGTGCCAGCACAGGGTCCGGCTACGAGCAGTACTTC. The encoded protein is CASTGSGYEQYF.

The CDR3 loop reads CASSLGGKGLDTQYF. In DNA, the CDR3 is TGTGCCAGCAGCTTAGGTGGGAAGGGGTTAGATACGCAGTATTTT. The rearrangement links TRBV7-2 to TRBJ2-3, with a weak D call TRBD1 (5 bases). Trimming stripped 1 base from V and 5 bases from J, with 13 bases between. CDR3 size: 15 residues. The germline V gene has CDR1 SGHTA and CDR2 FQGNSA.

The DNA for the CDR3 is TGTGCCAGCAGGCTTTACGGGAGCACTGAAGCTTTCTTT. Its translation is CASRLYGSTEAFF. This chain connects TRBV12-3 or TRBV12-4 to TRBJ1-1; D is unresolved. This CDR3 comprises 13 residues. Trimming took off 6 bases at V and 4 bases at J, with 12 bases between the two ends.

The chain combines TRBV27 with TRBJ2-4; 11 bases are a match to TRBD2. The DNA end lines up better with TRBJ2-7; the J call may be wrong. In germline, CDR1 is MNHEY, CDR2 SMNVEV (reference sequence). The length of the CDR3 is 16 residues. The CDR3 here is CASSLSLAGGSGEQYF. The CDR3, as DNA: TGTGCCAGCAGTTTATCCCTAGCGGGGGGCTCGGGCGAGCAGTACTTC.

V gene TRBV20-1 combines with J gene TRBJ1-4; D is perhaps TRBD1 (6 bases). The CDR3 sequence is 14 residues long. Trimming took 0 bases from V and 7 from J, leaving 12 bases between them. Germline values: CDR1 DFQATT, CDR2 SNEGSKA (reference sequence). The CDR3 is CSARDPGGGEKLFF. In nucleotides, the CDR3 is TGCAGTGCTAGAGATCCGGGGGGCGGTGAAAAACTGTTTTTT.

The chain carries TRBV15 and TRBJ1-2; 7 positions match TRBD1. The V gene's germline CDR1 is LNHNV and CDR2 YYDKDF (reference sequence). The CDR3 is 15 amino acids. The ends lost 4 bases at V and 0 bases at J; junction bases unmatched: 5. CDR3 nucleotide sequence: TGTGCCACCAGCAAAAACAGGGGCCCTAACTATGGCTACACCTTC. This gives the protein CATSKNRGPNYGYTF.

Only a few counts were recorded for this clonotype. This sequence joins TRBV6-2 or TRBV6-3 and TRBJ2-5; possible D gene TRBD2, 6 bases. The CDR3 totals 14 residues. Trimming removed 7 bases at V and 0 bases at J, with 12 bases between. The germline V gene encodes CDR1 MNHEY and CDR2 SVGEGT. The DNA of the CDR3 is TGTGCCAGCACCCCGGGGGTCTACCAAGAGACCCAGTACTTC. This encodes CASTPGVYQETQYF.

The CDR3 DNA reads TGTGCCAGCAACGGACAGGGGAACACCGGGGAGCTGTTTTTT. It translates to CASNGQGNTGELFF. This sequence joins TRBV3-1 and TRBJ2-2, with TRBD1 identical over 8 bases. The CDR3 is made up of 14 amino acids. V shed 7 bases and J 1 base; nucleotides not matched to a gene: 2. Germline CDR1 LGHDT, CDR2 YNNKEL (reference sequence).

Note on this clonotype: This may be a read error: a much more frequent sequence differs by one nucleotide. This rearrangement joins TRBV12-3 or TRBV12-4 to TRBJ2-7, with a tentative D call TRBD2 (6 bases). The closer fit of TRBJ2-5 to the DNA end suggests the J call may be wrong. CDR3 length: 14 residues. CDR3 DNA: TGTGCCAGCAGTTTCGGGGGTGCAAAAGAGACCCAGTACTTC. It translates to CASSFGGAKETQYF.

This chain joins TRBV20-1 and TRBJ2-3; no clear D gene. The V gene's germline CDR1 is DFQATT and CDR2 SNEGSKA (reference sequence). CDR3 length: 13 amino acids. Between the trimmed V and J ends, which lost 2 bases and 0 bases, there was a span of 6 bases. The CDR3 sequence: CSARQPSTDTQYF. The CDR3 coding sequence is TGCAGTGCTAGACAGCCCAGCACAGATACGCAGTATTTT.

The chain carries TRBV7-6 and TRBJ2-5; 7 positions match TRBD1. This CDR3 is 15 amino acids long. J was trimmed by 2 bases and V by 2 bases; bases with no gene match: 5. Per germline, CDR1 SGHVS and CDR2 FNYEAQ. Here the CDR3 DNA reads TGTGCCAGCAGCTTAAGGGGGACAGCACAAGAGACCCAGTACTTC. It translates to CASSLRGTAQETQYF.

The V call is TRBV14, the J call TRBJ2-4; D ambiguous. Trimming took off 1 base at V and 13 bases at J, with 23 bases between the two ends. The CDR3 totals 16 residues. Germline CDR1 and CDR2: SGHDN and FVKESK. The CDR3 coding sequence is TGTGCCAGCAGCCAAGGGCCGGCTGGAAGCTACAATGAGCAGTACTTC. Its translation: CASSQGPAGSYNEQYF.

The chain employs TRBV3-1 and TRBJ1-4; no clear D. Deletions cut 0 bases from V and 6 bases from J, with 8 bases between. The CDR3 has 14 residues. CDR1 and CDR2 (germline): LGHDT, YNNKEL (reference sequence). The CDR3 DNA reads TGTGCCAGCAGCCAAGATCAGGCCGATGAAAAACTGTTTTTT. Its protein is CASSQDQADEKLFF.

The V call is TRBV12-3 or TRBV12-4, the J call TRBJ1-2; TRBD1 is a possible D gene (5 bases). The V end was cut by 6 bases, the J end by 1 base, with 15 bases between. This CDR3 is 15 amino acids long. CDR3 region: CASSNGAGYNYGYTF. Written as DNA, the CDR3 is TGTGCCAGCAGCAACGGGGCAGGGTATAACTATGGCTACACCTTC.